The text below deals with one TCR beta chain. V gave up 0 bases and J gave up 6 bases, with 9 bases separating them. The V gene's germline CDR1 is ENHRY and CDR2 SYGVKD. The CDR3 consists of 13 residues. Recruitment covered over 20 US areas and drew participants whose ages spanned about 18 to 100 years. Participants had their cohort set by participant-reported clinical history. Assay used: immunoSEQ multiplex PCR; TCRdb lists only in-frame clones, some missing. The table lists under 250,000 clones, 80% to 85% of them singletons. The data stem from a study of blood T cell repertoires in COVID-19. As for the study in general: Collection of acute and convalescent COVID-19 samples took place in the United States, Italy and Spain. Sample material is recorded as cDNA or gDNA derived from T cells, B-cell-depleted T cells, or PBMCs.

The chain joins TRBV10-3 to TRBJ2-7, with D unclear. This sequence was found in a woman between 50 and 59 years old with acute COVID-19. The source material was PBMCs or T cells enriched from blood (not recorded which). The CDR3 nucleotides read TGTGCCATCAGTGAGTCTGAGGTGGGCGAGCAGTACTTC. This codes for CAISESEVGEQYF.